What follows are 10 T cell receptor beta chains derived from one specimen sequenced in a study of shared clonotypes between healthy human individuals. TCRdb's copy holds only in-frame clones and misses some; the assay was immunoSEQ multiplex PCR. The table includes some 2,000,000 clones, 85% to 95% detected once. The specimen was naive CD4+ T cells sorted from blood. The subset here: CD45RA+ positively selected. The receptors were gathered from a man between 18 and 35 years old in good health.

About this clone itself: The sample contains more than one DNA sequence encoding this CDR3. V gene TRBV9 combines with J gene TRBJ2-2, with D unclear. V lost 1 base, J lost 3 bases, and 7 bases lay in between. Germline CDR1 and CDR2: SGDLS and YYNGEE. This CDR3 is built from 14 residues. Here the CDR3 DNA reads TGTGCCAGCAGCGTATCTCCGGACACCGGGGAGCTGTTTTTT. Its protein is CASSVSPDTGELFF. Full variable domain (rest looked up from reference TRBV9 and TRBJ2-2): DSGVTQTPKHLITATGQRVTLRCSPRSGDLSVYWYQQSLDQGLQFLIQYYNGEERAKGNILERFSAQQFPDLHSELNLSSLELGDSALYFCASSVSPDTGELFFGEGSRLTVL.

CDR3 sequence: CARTGPKNTEAFF. CDR3 coding DNA: TGTGCCAGAACAGGGCCCAAGAACACTGAAGCTTTCTTT. The chain is built from TRBV2 and TRBJ1-1, with D maybe TRBD1 (6 bases). Trimming removed 9 bases from V and 1 base from J, with 12 bases in between. This CDR3 has 13 amino acids. Germline values: CDR1 SNHLY, CDR2 FYNNEI.

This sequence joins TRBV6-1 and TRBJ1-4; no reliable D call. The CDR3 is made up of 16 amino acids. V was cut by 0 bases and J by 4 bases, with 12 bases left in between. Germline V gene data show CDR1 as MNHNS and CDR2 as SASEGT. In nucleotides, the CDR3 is TGTGCCAGCAGTGAAGCGCAATCCCAACTTAATGAAAAACTGTTTTTT. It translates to CASSEAQSQLNEKLFF.

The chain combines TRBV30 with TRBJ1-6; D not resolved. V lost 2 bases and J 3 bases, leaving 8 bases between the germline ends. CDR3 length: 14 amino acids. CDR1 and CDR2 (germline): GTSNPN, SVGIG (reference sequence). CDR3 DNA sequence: TGTGCCTGGAGTCCCGAATACTATAATTCACCCCTCCACTTT. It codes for CAWSPEYYNSPLHF.

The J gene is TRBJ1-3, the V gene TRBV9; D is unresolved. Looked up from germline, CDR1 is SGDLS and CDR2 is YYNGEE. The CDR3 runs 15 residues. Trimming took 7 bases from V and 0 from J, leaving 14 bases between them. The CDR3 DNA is TGTGCCAGCGGGCCCGTGGCGAGCTCTGGAAACACCATATATTTT. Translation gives CASGPVASSGNTIYF.

As DNA, the CDR3 is TGTGCCGGCCGGGACACCCACCAAGAGACCCAGTACTTC. The encoded protein is CAGRDTHQETQYF. The V gene is TRBV6-6, the J gene TRBJ2-5; the D gene is possibly TRBD1 (6 bases). Germline lookup yields CDR1 MNHNY and CDR2 SVGAGI (reference sequence). The CDR3 runs 13 residues. V gave up 11 bases and J gave up 0 bases, with 13 bases separating them.

CDR3 residues: CASSPGGGLRYEQYF. The CDR3 bases are TGCGCCAGCAGCCCTGGGGGGGGACTGCGCTACGAGCAGTACTTC. This sequence joins TRBV5-1 and TRBJ2-5, with 7 bases fitting TRBD2. The better agreement between TRBJ2-7 and the DNA end casts doubt on the J call. This CDR3 comprises 15 residues. CDR1 is SGHRS, CDR2 YFSETQ, per germline.

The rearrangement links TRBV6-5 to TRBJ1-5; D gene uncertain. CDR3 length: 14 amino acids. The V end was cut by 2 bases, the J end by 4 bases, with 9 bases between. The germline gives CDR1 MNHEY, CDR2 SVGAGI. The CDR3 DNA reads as TGTGCCAGCAGTTACACCGGGGAGAATCAGCCCCAGCATTTT. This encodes CASSYTGENQPQHF.

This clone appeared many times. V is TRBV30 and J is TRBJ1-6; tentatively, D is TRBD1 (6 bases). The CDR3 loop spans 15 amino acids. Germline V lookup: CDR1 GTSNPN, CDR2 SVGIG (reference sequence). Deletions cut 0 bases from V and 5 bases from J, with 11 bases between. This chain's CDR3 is CAWSVGGANNSPLHF. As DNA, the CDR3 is TGTGCCTGGAGTGTGGGGGGGGCGAATAATTCACCCCTCCACTTT.

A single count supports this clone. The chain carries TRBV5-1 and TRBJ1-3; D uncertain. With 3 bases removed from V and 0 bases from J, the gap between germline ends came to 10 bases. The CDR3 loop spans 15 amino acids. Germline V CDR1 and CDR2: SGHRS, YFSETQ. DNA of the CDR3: TGCGCCAGCAGCTCGTCAGGTAACTCTGGAAACACCATATATTTT. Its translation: CASSSSGNSGNTIYF.